This T cell receptor (beta chain) was captured in a study of regulatory T cells in long-lasting Graves disease (dated by TCRdb to the early 2020s). About the study as a whole: In the newly diagnosed Graves' disease group, patients had been taking antithyroid drugs for less than 3 months. A total of about 33 samples underwent TCR sequencing, from about 13 patients with persistent Graves' disease and 20 patients with newly diagnosed Graves' disease. Persistent Graves' disease patients were compared with newly diagnosed Graves' disease patients by peripheral blood TCR sequencing and RNA sequencing. The study took place in China and was registered as a clinical trial. The investigation overall reported the following: More public clonotypes were shared among persistent patients (approximately 3,000) than among newly diagnosed patients (roughly 1,000). Sequencing and analysis were restricted to the TCR beta chain. Because the primary lesion, thyroid tissue, could not be accessed, the study looked at peripheral blood alone. The authors noted that the small sample size was a limitation that may lower accuracy. Persistent disease showed preferential use of TRBV28, TRBJ1-2 and TRBJ2-5, whereas newly diagnosed disease favored TRBV20-1 and TRBJ2-1. Compared with newly diagnosed patients, patients with persistent Graves' disease had lower TCR Shannon entropy and fewer highly expanded clones, which suggests clonal expansion.

The library relied on multiplex PCR. TCRdb names Illumina HiSeq 4000 as the instrument used. To build TCR beta libraries, CDR3 regions were amplified by Arm-PCR using iRepertoire HTBI primers. Before sequencing, the PCR products went through gel purification. The authors' pipeline ran thus. A total of 62 TRBV and 14 TRBJ segments were identified across samples and were used for gene usage analysis of CDR3 amino acid clonotypes. COPE and FqMerger were used to merge the filtered high-quality paired reads into contigs. Contigs were aligned with BLAST to IMGT TRBV, TRBD and TRBJ reference genes, and CDR3 was defined per IMGT. Any clonotype with a frequency above 0.1% was counted as a highly expanded clone. Shannon entropy served as the measure of repertoire diversity, while the Gini coefficient captured V-J evenness. Clonotypes shared by more than one individual were considered public. In TCRdb, the public reads were trimmed at Q25 with fastp and aligned with MiXCR, with productive beta chains retained. Rows merge per CDR3 protein into single entries with the most common DNA and genes. The V and J calls reflect TCRdb's pipeline rather than the authors' work. The table for this sample lists 400,000 to 500,000 distinct CDR3 sequences; 14% of them were counted only once. The top ten clones comprise roughly 15% of the sample.

CDR1 and CDR2 are read off the germline V gene as SQVTM and ANQGSEA. V and J are trimmed by 3 bases and 3 bases, and the gene matches miss 8 bases of the junction. Counted from cysteine to phenylalanine, this CDR3 has 15 amino acids. Only the CDR3 portion is preserved as DNA: 45 bases, with reading frame beginning at the first base. Sample time point, as interpreted from the label and publication: newly diagnosed GD, antithyroid drugs for less than 3 months. For both TCR sequencing and RNA sequencing, RNA was extracted from PBMCs using TRIzol. Graves' disease was diagnosed according to American Thyroid Association guidelines. Patients for the study were recruited at an endocrinology department in Xi'an, China. From each patient, about 9 milliliters of peripheral blood was collected into an EDTA anticoagulant tube. PBMCs were isolated by Ficoll Paque Plus density gradient separation without further T cell sorting. An Agilent 2100 Bioanalyzer and agarose gel were used to check RNA quality, while a NanoDrop 2000 measured RNA concentration.

The sample holds a few counts of this clonotype. Its antigen remains unidentified. No base quality information exists; no much larger clone differs at one position. The data also belong to a second study, concerning T cells in Graves' hyperthyroidism and ophthalmopathy. The second study's paper adds: Stable Graves' hyperthyroidism was defined as the absence of progression to ophthalmopathy over 18 months of follow-up. The hyperthyroidism patients were between 18 and 65 years old and newly diagnosed, with a disease duration of less than 2 months. Any patient with an uncontrolled infection, another autoimmune disease, pregnancy or lactation was excluded. Diagnoses were based on clinical symptoms, serum thyroxine and TRAb, thyroid ultrasound and orbital computed tomography. The TCR CDR3 was subjected to a first round of RT-PCR using the HTBI primer set and the Qiagen OneStep RT-PCR kit. Most expanded thyroid clonotypes (frequency above 0.001) were also found in blood, which suggests that blood repertoires may mirror thyroid immune responses. A model built on a 13 V-J signature distinguished ophthalmopathy from stable hyperthyroidism, reaching 87.88% sensitivity and under 84% specificity in cross-validation and 80%/75% in testing. In validation, progression to ophthalmopathy was predicted by the model with approximately 67% sensitivity and 72.22% specificity, a median of approximately 6.5 months before onset. A discovery cohort of about a hundred patients, approximately 45 with Graves' ophthalmopathy and 55 to 60 with stable Graves' hyperthyroidism, was used to find distinguishing TCR V-J signatures. Whether ophthalmopathy could be predicted prospectively was tested in an independent validation cohort made up of 18 to 20 hyperthyroidism patients plus 17 patients who later progressed to ophthalmopathy. The roughly 100 discovery patients were randomly divided into training and test sets at a 7:3 ratio. In addition, the study compared T-cell repertoires in thyroid tissue and in blood from roughly 6 Graves' hyperthyroidism patients. Once sampling was done, hyperthyroidism patients were given methimazole at a starting dose of 30 mg daily, whereas ophthalmopathy patients were given high-dose intravenous methylprednisolone. The libraries were constructed in a second round of multiplex PCR and then size-selected and purified. Sequencing of the libraries was done on an Illumina HiSeq2000 using paired-end 100 bp reads. SOAPnuke was used to process the raw data, removing reads that contained adapters or uncalled bases, had a mean Phred below 15, or lacked an exact match to the constant primer or identifier. High-quality paired reads were merged with COPE v1.2.5, and unique nucleotide sequences were defined as clonotypes. MiTCR v1.1 was used to align the clonotypes against IMGT TRBV, TRBD and TRBJ reference segments. Only V-J combinations with frequency above 0.0001, covering 99.2% of repertoires, were analysed. The TCS score was defined as F50 (clonal expansion) divided by E x V (chaos), with BLOSUM62-based TCRdist calculated between CDR3 peptides within each V-J. Welch's t-statistics and random forest reduced approximately 520 V-J features to 13, which were used in a naive Bayes classifier (R e1071). No statistical method was used to set the sample size in advance, and investigators knew the group allocation. TCR Vbeta CDR3 sequencing of some 140 peripheral blood samples (43 ophthalmopathy, roughly 74 hyperthyroidism and approximately 17 progressor patients) is reported in the paper.

Material: peripheral blood mononuclear cells (PBMCs), obtained at new diagnosis, from a patient treated with antithyroid drugs. The source of this sequence is a woman between 45 and 60 years old with Graves disease. Donor details come from another sample of the same person, matched by shared clones. The chain is encoded by TRBV29-1 joined to TRBJ2-3; 8 central bases correspond to TRBD1. The bases read TGCAGCGTTGAGTGGGGTCAGGGGGCGACAGATACGCAGTATTTT. The resulting protein is CSVEWGQGATDTQYF.